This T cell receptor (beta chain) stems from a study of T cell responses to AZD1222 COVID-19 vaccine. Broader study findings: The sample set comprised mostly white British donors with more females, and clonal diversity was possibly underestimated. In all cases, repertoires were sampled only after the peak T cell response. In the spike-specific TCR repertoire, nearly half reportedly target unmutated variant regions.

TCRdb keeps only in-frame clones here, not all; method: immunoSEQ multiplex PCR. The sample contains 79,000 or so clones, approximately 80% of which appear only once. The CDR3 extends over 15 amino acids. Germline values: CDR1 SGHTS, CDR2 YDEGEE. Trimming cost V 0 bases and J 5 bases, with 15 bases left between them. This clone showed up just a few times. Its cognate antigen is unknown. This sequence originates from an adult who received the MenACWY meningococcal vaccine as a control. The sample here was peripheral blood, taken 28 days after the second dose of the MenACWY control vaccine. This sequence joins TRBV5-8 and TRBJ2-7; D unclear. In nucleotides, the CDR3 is TGTGCCAGCAGCTTGGGGGCAAGACGGAACCACGAGCAGTACTTC. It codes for CASSLGARRNHEQYF.